This T cell receptor beta chain emerged from a study of T-cell memory formation after mild COVID-19. Trimming pared 3 bases from V and 4 bases from J, leaving 9 bases between. The CDR3 is 14 residues long. The germline gives CDR1 MNHEY, CDR2 SMNVEV (reference sequence). This clonotype was detected only a few times. TCRdb used MiXCR to reprocess the 5' RACE reads, holding one entry per CDR3 protein. The sample carries 550,000 to 700,000 distinct CDR3 sequences, roughly 18% recorded once. This chain connects TRBV27 to TRBJ2-2; no definite D call. This TCR was sampled from an adult woman who had mild COVID-19 (a few samples of this study predate the infection). Cell type and time point are not known. Sequences were obtained from PBMCs or a T cell subset sorted from them (not recorded which). This chain's CDR3 is CASSFNPGTGELFF. CDR3 DNA sequence: TGTGCCAGCAGTTTCAACCCAGGCACCGGGGAGCTGTTTTTT.